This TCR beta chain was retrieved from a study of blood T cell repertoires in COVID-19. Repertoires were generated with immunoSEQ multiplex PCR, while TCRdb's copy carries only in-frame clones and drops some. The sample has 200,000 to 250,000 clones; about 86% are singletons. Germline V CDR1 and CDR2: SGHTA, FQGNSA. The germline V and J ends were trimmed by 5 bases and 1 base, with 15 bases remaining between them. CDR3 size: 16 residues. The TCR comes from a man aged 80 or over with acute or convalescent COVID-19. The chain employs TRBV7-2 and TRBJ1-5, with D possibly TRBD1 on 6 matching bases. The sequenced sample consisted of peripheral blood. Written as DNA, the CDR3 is TGTGCCAGCAGCCCACGAACGGGACAAAGCAATCAGCCCCAGCATTTT. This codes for CASSPRTGQSNQPQHF. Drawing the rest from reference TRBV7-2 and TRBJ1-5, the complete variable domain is GAGVSQSPSNKVTEKGKDVELRCDPISGHTALYWYRQSLGQGLEFLIYFQGNSAPDKSGLPSDRFSAERTGGSVSTLTIQRTQQEDSAVYLCASSPRTGQSNQPQHFGDGTRLSIL.